The 4 T cell receptor beta chains below all came from one sample that was sequenced in a study of blood T cell repertoires in COVID-19. Data came from immunoSEQ multiplex PCR; TCRdb stores just in-frame clones and leaves some out. The sample contains some 150,000 clones, roughly nine tenths of which appear only once. The sample comprised peripheral blood. The receptors stem from a man in his 60s with acute or convalescent COVID-19.

The chain combines TRBV7-6 with TRBJ1-6; 7 nucleotides line up with TRBD1. V lost 1 base to trimming and J lost 8 bases; unmatched junction nucleotides: 5. The CDR3 totals 15 residues. Per the germline V gene, CDR1 is SGHVS and CDR2 is FNYEAQ. DNA of the CDR3: TGTGCCAGCAGCTTAGACGGAGGGGGCTATTCACCCCTCCACTTT. Its translation is CASSLDGGGYSPLHF.

The CDR3 protein is CASSQDPPPGIEDEQYF. The CDR3 DNA reads TGTGCCAGCAGCCAAGACCCGCCCCCGGGGATCGAGGACGAGCAGTACTTC. The chain joins TRBV3-1 (or the pseudogene TRBV3-2) to TRBJ2-7; a possible D gene is TRBD2 (5 bases). Per germline, CDR1 LGHDT and CDR2 YNNKEL (reference sequence). The CDR3 sequence is 17 residues long. The V gene lost 0 bases and the J gene lost 5 bases, with 20 bases spanning the gap.

This chain uses TRBV6-6 with TRBJ1-6; no clear D gene. The V end lost 11 bases, the J end lost 0 bases, and 17 bases lay between the germline ends. The germline V gene has CDR1 MNHNY and CDR2 SVGAGI (reference sequence). There are 16 residues in the CDR3. The CDR3 DNA is TGTGCCTCTTGGAACGGGAAGGGCTCCTATAATTCACCCCTCCACTTT. It codes for CASWNGKGSYNSPLHF.

This chain links TRBV29-1 with TRBJ1-2; 9 nucleotides match TRBD1. CDR1 is SQVTM and CDR2 is ANQGSEA in the germline V gene. Unmatched junction bases numbered 7, after V lost 4 bases and J lost 4 bases. The CDR3 length is 14 residues. The CDR3 DNA is TGCAGCGTTGGGACAGGGGTTACGTCCTATGGCTACACCTTC. As protein: CSVGTGVTSYGYTF.